The 19 T cell receptor beta chains reported below all come from one sample, sequenced in a study of shared clonotypes between healthy human individuals. Sequenced by immunoSEQ multiplex PCR; TCRdb stores in-frame clones only, minus some. The data show some 1 million clones, about 75% seen once. The sequencing sample was made of memory CD4+ T cells sorted from blood. This sample's subset: CD45RA-negative fraction. The receptors were gathered from a man between 18 and 29 years old in good health.

J is TRBJ2-4 and V is TRBV30, with TRBD1 identical over 8 bases. V lost 2 bases, J lost 3 bases, and 9 bases stayed unmatched. Germline CDR1 and CDR2: GTSNPN and SVGIG (reference sequence). The CDR3 has 16 amino acids. The CDR3 bases are TGTGCCTGGAGTACCCGCCAGGGGGCTGGCAAAAACATTCAGTACTTC. Amino acid sequence: CAWSTRQGAGKNIQYF. The full variable domain, its missing parts supplied by reference TRBV30 and TRBJ2-4, is SQTIHQWPATLVQPVGSPLSLECTVEGTSNPNLYWYRQAAGRGLQLLFYSVGIGQISSEVPQNLSASRPQDRQFILSSKKLLLSDSGFYLCAWSTRQGAGKNIQYFGAGTRLSVL.

The chain combines TRBV6-6 with TRBJ1-5; D unclear. V shed 6 bases and J shed 6 bases, with 12 bases lying between them. Per germline, CDR1 MNHNY and CDR2 SVGAGI (reference sequence). There are 13 residues in the CDR3. Written as DNA, the CDR3 is TGTGCCAGCAGCCTAAGTTTGGGTCAGCCCCAGCATTTT. Amino acids: CASSLSLGQPQHF.

The chain links TRBV6-6 to TRBJ2-7; D remains unclear. The V gene's germline CDR1 is MNHNY and CDR2 SVGAGI (reference sequence). Trimming stripped 2 bases from V and 1 base from J, with 3 bases between. This CDR3 contains 12 residues. The chain's CDR3 is CASSYQSYEQYF. For the CDR3, the DNA is TGTGCCAGCAGTTACCAATCCTACGAGCAGTACTTC.

Concerning this clone: Additional DNA sequences in this sample encode the identical CDR3. The chain has TRBV11-3 and TRBJ2-2; no reliable D call. V lost 2 bases and J 1 base, leaving 2 bases between the germline ends. The germline V gene has CDR1 SGHNT and CDR2 YENEEA. This CDR3 is built from 13 residues. The CDR3 region is CASSLLNTGELFF. DNA of the CDR3: TGTGCCAGCAGCTTATTGAACACCGGGGAGCTGTTTTTT.

The sample holds one count of this clone. The chain uses TRBV28 and TRBJ2-1; D gene ambiguous. From germline, CDR1 is MDHEN and CDR2 SYDVKM. The CDR3 consists of 14 residues. Trimming removed 8 bases from V and 0 bases from J, with 11 bases in between. The CDR3 protein is CASSSSISYNEQFF. The CDR3 region has the DNA TGTGCCAGCTCCTCAAGTATCTCCTACAATGAGCAGTTCTTC.

This chain joins TRBV7-9 and TRBJ1-1, with 8 bases matching TRBD1. The ends lost 5 bases at V and 11 bases at J; junction bases unmatched: 7. CDR1 is SEHNR and CDR2 is FQNEAQ in the germline V gene (reference sequence). This CDR3 comprises 12 residues. The CDR3 region is CASSRGQGAAFF. In DNA form, the CDR3 reads TGTGCCAGCAGCCGGGGGCAGGGGGCGGCTTTCTTT.

This chain joins TRBV10-1 and TRBJ2-1; 8 bases match TRBD2. The CDR3 contains 16 residues. Trimming removed 0 bases from V and 2 bases from J; junction bases left unmatched: 3. Germline V CDR1 and CDR2: WNHNN, SYGVQD (reference sequence). CDR3 nucleotides: TGCGCCAGCAGTGAGTCGGGACTAGGCCCCTACAATGAGCAGTTCTTC. Translated: CASSESGLGPYNEQFF.

The J gene is TRBJ1-1, the V gene TRBV5-1; no firm D call. Germline values: CDR1 SGHRS, CDR2 YFSETQ. Trimming took 2 bases from V and 6 from J, leaving 11 bases between them. This CDR3 contains 13 residues. CDR3 residues: CASSFGVSAEAFF. In nucleotides, the CDR3 is TGCGCCAGCAGCTTTGGGGTCTCCGCTGAAGCTTTCTTT. Based on the CDR3 plus reference TRBV5-1 and TRBJ1-1, the full variable domain is KAGVTQTPRYLIKTRGQQVTLSCSPISGHRSVSWYQQTPGQGLQFLFEYFSETQRNKGNFPGRFSGRQFSNSRSEMNVSTLELGDSALYLCASSFGVSAEAFFGQGTRLTVV.

This clone was seen a few times. The rearrangement uses TRBV5-1 and TRBJ2-1; no clear D gene. Trimming left V 3 bases short and J 6 bases short, with 7 bases between. In germline, CDR1 is SGHRS, CDR2 YFSETQ. This CDR3 contains 12 residues. The CDR3 DNA reads TGCGCCAGCAGCTCTCAGTTCAATGAGCAGTTCTTC. It yields the protein CASSSQFNEQFF.

The gene calls are TRBV7-6 and TRBJ2-1; 14 positions agree with TRBD2. The length of the CDR3 is 18 residues. After removal of 4 bases from V and 6 bases from J, the junction contained 11 bases not matched to a gene. The V gene's germline CDR1 is SGHVS and CDR2 FNYEAQ. CDR3 nucleotide sequence: TGTGCCAGCAGCTCAACTCAAGGACTAGCGGGAGGAGGCAATGAGCAGTTCTTC. Translating gives CASSSTQGLAGGGNEQFF.

The chain has TRBV5-1 and TRBJ2-7, with 12 bases identical to TRBD1. This CDR3 is built from 14 residues. V lost 6 bases, J lost 5 bases, and 6 bases stayed unmatched. Germline CDR1 SGHRS, CDR2 YFSETQ. The CDR3 coding sequence is TGCGCCAGCACCAGCGGGACAGGGGGCGACGAGCAGTACTTC. It codes for CASTSGTGGDEQYF. The full variable domain, with the rest looked up from reference TRBV5-1 and TRBJ2-7, is KAGVTQTPRYLIKTRGQQVTLSCSPISGHRSVSWYQQTPGQGLQFLFEYFSETQRNKGNFPGRFSGRQFSNSRSEMNVSTLELGDSALYLCASTSGTGGDEQYFGPGTRLTVT.

The V gene is TRBV28, the J gene TRBJ2-7, with D hard to call. This CDR3 region has 13 residues. CDR1 is MDHEN and CDR2 is SYDVKM in the germline V gene. V was cut by 6 bases and J by 3 bases, with 12 bases left in between. Here the CDR3 DNA reads TGTGCCAGCAGCGACTCCTCCATCTACGAGCAGTACTTC. Translation gives CASSDSSIYEQYF.

The chain carries TRBV2 and TRBJ1-5; D might be TRBD1 (5 bases). Germline-derived CDR1 and CDR2 are SNHLY and FYNNEI. V was trimmed by 6 bases and J by 0 bases, leaving 12 bases between them. The CDR3 length is 15 residues. CDR3 sequence reads: CASRGGRNSNQPQHF. The CDR3 DNA sequence: TGTGCCAGCAGGGGGGGACGAAATAGCAATCAGCCCCAGCATTTT.

As for this clone: A much larger clone sits a single nucleotide away, making a read error possible. V and J are TRBV27 and TRBJ2-2; D call uncertain. Trimming took 8 bases from V and 6 from J, leaving 1 base between them. In germline, CDR1 is MNHEY, CDR2 SMNVEV (reference sequence). The CDR3 has 9 residues. DNA for the CDR3: TGTGCCAGCTCCGGGGAGCTGTTTTTT. It specifies CASSGELFF.

V usage is TRBV5-1 and J usage is TRBJ2-5, with 10 bases identical to TRBD2. Germline trimming cut 4 bases from V and 3 bases from J; bases unmatched to any gene: 3. This CDR3 contains 14 residues. The germline CDR1 and CDR2 sequences are SGHRS and YFSETQ. For the CDR3, the DNA is TGCGCCAGCAGCCGCGGACTAGCGGAAGAGACCCAGTACTTC. Protein: CASSRGLAEETQYF.

This clone was seen many times. Other DNA variants within this sample encode the same CDR3. The chain is built from TRBV2 and TRBJ1-1; D is uncertain. Germline CDR1 reads SNHLY; CDR2 reads FYNNEI. This CDR3 is built from 12 residues. V shed 4 bases and J shed 2 bases, with 5 bases lying between them. The CDR3 nucleotides read TGTGCCAGCAGTGTTGGAAACACTGAAGCTTTCTTT. Translated, it gives CASSVGNTEAFF.

V and J are TRBV2 and TRBJ1-5; D ambiguous. V lost 4 bases to trimming and J lost 3 bases, with 13 bases between them. The CDR3 is made up of 15 amino acids. Germline V gene data show CDR1 as SNHLY and CDR2 as FYNNEI. Here the CDR3 DNA reads TGTGCCAGCAGTGTAGAGAGTTTCCCCAATCAGCCCCAGCATTTT. It yields the protein CASSVESFPNQPQHF.

Only a few counts were recorded for this clone. The rearrangement uses TRBV9 and TRBJ2-1; 8 bases map to TRBD2. After removal of 0 bases from V and 7 bases from J, the junction contained 9 bases not matched to a gene. This CDR3 is built from 16 residues. Germline V gene lookup returns CDR1 SGDLS and CDR2 YYNGEE. The CDR3 region has the DNA TGTGCCAGCAGCGTAGGCCCGGGAGGGCCGCGGAATGAGCAGTTCTTC. This sequence encodes CASSVGPGGPRNEQFF.

The rearrangement links TRBV7-6 to TRBJ2-7, with 12 positions matching TRBD1. The CDR3 consists of 14 residues. CDR1 and CDR2 (germline): SGHVS, FNYEAQ. J was trimmed by 4 bases and V by 6 bases; bases with no gene match: 4. The CDR3 spells CASRRGQGAYEQYF. In DNA, the CDR3 is TGTGCCAGCAGGCGGGGACAGGGGGCTTACGAGCAGTACTTC.